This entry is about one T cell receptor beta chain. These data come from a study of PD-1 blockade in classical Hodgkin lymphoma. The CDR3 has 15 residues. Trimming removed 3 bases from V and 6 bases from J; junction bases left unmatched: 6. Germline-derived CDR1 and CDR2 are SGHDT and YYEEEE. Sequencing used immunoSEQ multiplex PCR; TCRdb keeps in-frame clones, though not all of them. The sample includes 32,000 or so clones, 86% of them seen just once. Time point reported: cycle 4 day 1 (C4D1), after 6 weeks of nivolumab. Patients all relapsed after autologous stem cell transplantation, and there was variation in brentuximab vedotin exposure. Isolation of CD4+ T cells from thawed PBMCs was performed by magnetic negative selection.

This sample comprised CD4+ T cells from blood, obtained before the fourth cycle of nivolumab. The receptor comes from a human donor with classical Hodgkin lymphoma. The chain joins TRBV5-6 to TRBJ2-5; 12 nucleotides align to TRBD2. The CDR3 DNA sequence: TGTGCCAGCAGCTCTGGACTAGCGGGACTGAAGACCCAGTACTTC. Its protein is CASSSGLAGLKTQYF.